This is a list of T cell receptor beta chains from one sample in a study of Ad26.COV2.S vaccination and SARS-CoV-2 variants. Repertoires were generated with immunoSEQ multiplex PCR, while TCRdb's copy carries only in-frame clones and drops some. The repertoire consists of hundreds of thousands of clones, with about 88% occurring once and the leading ten covering 6.4%. Here the sequenced sample was peripheral blood, taken in a trial of Ad26.COV2.S vaccine versus placebo. The receptor set was obtained from a person between 18 and 65 years old who received the Ad26.COV2.S COVID-19 vaccine or a placebo. Both conserved end residues are part of each CDR3. D genes are given only for firm matches. A clone size is listed for some rows: how often the clone was seen (once, few, many), or a class if it is expanded.

V gene: TRBV9
D gene: .
J gene: TRBJ2-5
clone size: .
CDR3 protein: CASSVQGQETQYF
CDR3 DNA: TGTGCCAGCAGCGTCCAGGGACAAGAGACCCAGTACTTC

V gene: TRBV19
D gene: TRBD2
J gene: TRBJ2-1
clone size: once
CDR3 protein: CASSISTGGINEQFF
CDR3 DNA: TGTGCCAGTAGTATATCGACGGGGGGTATTAATGAGCAGTTCTTC

V gene: TRBV7-2
D gene: .
J gene: TRBJ2-7
clone size: .
CDR3 protein: CASSLASQGEQYF
CDR3 DNA: TGTGCCAGCAGCTTAGCGTCTCAGGGCGAGCAGTACTTC

V gene: TRBV3-1/TRBV3-2
D gene: .
J gene: TRBJ2-5
clone size: .
CDR3 protein: CASSQPPSRREWETQYF
CDR3 DNA: TGTGCCAGCAGCCAACCTCCTAGTAGGCGGGAATGGGAGACCCAGTACTTC

V gene: TRBV7-9
D gene: .
J gene: TRBJ1-5
clone size: .
CDR3 protein: CASSLAGDRQPQHF
CDR3 DNA: TGTGCCAGCAGCTTAGCAGGGGACCGTCAGCCCCAGCATTTT

V gene: TRBV19
D gene: .
J gene: TRBJ1-2
clone size: .
CDR3 protein: CASRQGGSSGYTF
CDR3 DNA: TGTGCCAGTAGACAGGGAGGGTCCTCCGGCTACACCTTC

V gene: TRBV7-2
D gene: .
J gene: TRBJ2-7
clone size: .
CDR3 protein: CASSPLTGTGYEQYF
CDR3 DNA: TGTGCCAGCAGCCCACTCACCGGGACGGGCTACGAGCAGTACTTC

V gene: TRBV14
D gene: .
J gene: TRBJ1-1
clone size: .
CDR3 protein: CASSRRGGWDTEAFF
CDR3 DNA: TGTGCCAGCAGCCGGAGGGGGGGCTGGGACACTGAAGCTTTCTTT

V gene: TRBV7-2
D gene: TRBD1
J gene: TRBJ2-7
clone size: .
CDR3 protein: CASSGRGGQAGARSYEQYF
CDR3 DNA: TGTGCCAGCAGCGGCAGAGGGGGACAGGCTGGGGCCCGCTCCTACGAGCAGTACTTC

V gene: TRBV5-1
D gene: .
J gene: TRBJ2-3
clone size: .
CDR3 protein: CASSLETTTDTQYF
CDR3 DNA: TGCGCCAGCAGCTTGGAAACTACCACAGATACGCAGTATTTT

V gene: TRBV4-3
D gene: .
J gene: TRBJ2-5
clone size: .
CDR3 protein: CASSQSVGLRETQYF
CDR3 DNA: TGCGCCAGCAGCCAGTCCGTGGGGCTCAGGGAGACCCAGTACTTC

V gene: TRBV2
D gene: TRBD1
J gene: TRBJ1-5
clone size: once
CDR3 protein: CASSSGGQPQHF
CDR3 DNA: TGTGCCAGCAGTTCAGGGGGCCAGCCCCAGCATTTT

V gene: TRBV21-1
D gene: .
J gene: TRBJ1-1
clone size: .
CDR3 protein: CASSDKGFRAFF
CDR3 DNA: TGTGCCAGCAGCGACAAAGGGTTCCGTGCTTTCTTT

V gene: TRBV11-2
D gene: .
J gene: TRBJ2-7
clone size: .
CDR3 protein: CASSLAGDTTYEQYF
CDR3 DNA: TGTGCCAGCAGCTTAGCTGGGGACACCACCTACGAGCAGTACTTC

V gene: TRBV7-2
D gene: .
J gene: TRBJ1-5
clone size: .
CDR3 protein: CASSLSGVSNQPQHF
CDR3 DNA: TGTGCCAGCAGCTTAAGCGGGGTGAGCAATCAGCCCCAGCATTTT

V gene: TRBV6-1
D gene: .
J gene: TRBJ1-2
clone size: .
CDR3 protein: CASSEEIGGGYGYTF
CDR3 DNA: TGTGCCAGCAGTGAAGAAATTGGGGGTGGGTATGGCTACACCTTC

V gene: TRBV5-1
D gene: TRBD1
J gene: TRBJ2-1
clone size: .
CDR3 protein: CASSLGTGLRLVEQFF
CDR3 DNA: TGCGCCAGCAGCTTGGGGACAGGGTTACGACTGGTGGAGCAGTTCTTC

V gene: TRBV9
D gene: .
J gene: TRBJ1-1
clone size: .
CDR3 protein: CASSVGGRTEAFF
CDR3 DNA: TGTGCCAGCAGCGTAGGGGGGCGGACTGAAGCTTTCTTT

V gene: TRBV5-4
D gene: TRBD1
J gene: TRBJ1-6
clone size: .
CDR3 protein: CASSTGQGRNSPLHF
CDR3 DNA: TGTGCCAGCAGCACAGGACAGGGGCGAAATTCACCCCTCCACTTT

V gene: TRBV7-8
D gene: .
J gene: TRBJ2-5
clone size: .
CDR3 protein: CASIYTRGSSTQYF
CDR3 DNA: TGTGCCAGCATCTATACCAGGGGTTCATCGACCCAGTACTTC

V gene: TRBV3-1/TRBV3-2
D gene: .
J gene: TRBJ1-6
clone size: once
CDR3 protein: CASSQAGSSPLHF
CDR3 DNA: TGTGCCAGCAGCCAAGCAGGGTCTTCACCCCTCCACTTT

V gene: TRBV6-4
D gene: TRBD2
J gene: TRBJ2-3
clone size: .
CDR3 protein: CASSETNFGLAGSPDTQYF
CDR3 DNA: TGTGCCAGCAGTGAAACAAATTTTGGACTAGCGGGAAGCCCAGATACGCAGTATTTT

V gene: TRBV7-9
D gene: .
J gene: TRBJ2-1
clone size: .
CDR3 protein: CASSSLGGHATNEQFF
CDR3 DNA: TGTGCCAGCAGCTCATTAGGGGGACACGCCACCAATGAGCAGTTCTTC

V gene: TRBV4-1
D gene: TRBD1
J gene: TRBJ2-2
clone size: .
CDR3 protein: CASSQEIGLTTGTGSGGELFF
CDR3 DNA: TGCGCCAGCAGCCAAGAGATCGGCCTGACAACCGGGACAGGGTCTGGCGGGGAGCTGTTTTTT

V gene: TRBV5-4
D gene: .
J gene: TRBJ1-5
clone size: few
CDR3 protein: CASSFSGRDQPQHF
CDR3 DNA: TGTGCCAGCAGCTTTTCAGGGAGGGATCAGCCCCAGCATTTT

V gene: TRBV5-4
D gene: TRBD1
J gene: TRBJ1-5
clone size: .
CDR3 protein: CASSLGGIEQPQHF
CDR3 DNA: TGTGCCAGCAGCTTAGGGGGCATCGAACAGCCCCAGCATTTT

V gene: TRBV5-6
D gene: .
J gene: TRBJ2-3
clone size: .
CDR3 protein: CASSGTGGQHRTDTQYF
CDR3 DNA: TGTGCCAGCAGCGGTACGGGGGGACAGCACCGCACAGATACGCAGTATTTT

V gene: TRBV7-3
D gene: TRBD2
J gene: TRBJ2-3
clone size: .
CDR3 protein: CASSSGTSGATDTQYF
CDR3 DNA: TGTGCCAGCAGCTCCGGGACTAGCGGGGCCACAGATACGCAGTATTTT

V gene: TRBV5-4
D gene: .
J gene: TRBJ2-4
clone size: .
CDR3 protein: CASSLSKNIQYF
CDR3 DNA: TGTGCCAGCAGCTTGTCCAAAAACATTCAGTACTTC

V gene: TRBV9
D gene: .
J gene: TRBJ2-5
clone size: .
CDR3 protein: CASSGGRGVSETQYF
CDR3 DNA: TGTGCCAGCAGCGGCGGCAGGGGGGTTTCGGAGACCCAGTACTTC

V gene: TRBV13
D gene: .
J gene: TRBJ2-7
clone size: .
CDR3 protein: CASSLPGALYEQYF
CDR3 DNA: TGTGCCAGCAGCCTACCAGGGGCCCTCTACGAGCAGTACTTC

V gene: TRBV7-2
D gene: .
J gene: TRBJ2-5
clone size: .
CDR3 protein: CASSLLGGGATRYQETQYF
CDR3 DNA: TGTGCCAGCAGCTTATTGGGGGGAGGAGCTACACGGTACCAAGAGACCCAGTACTTC

V gene: TRBV4-1
D gene: .
J gene: TRBJ1-6
clone size: .
CDR3 protein: CASSASETANSPLHF
CDR3 DNA: TGCGCCAGCAGCGCGTCGGAGACAGCGAATTCACCCCTCCACTTT